This paragraph covers one T cell receptor (beta chain) sequence. Its cognate antigen is unknown. The protocol was immunoSEQ multiplex PCR, while the TCRdb copy is restricted to in-frame clones and leaves out a portion. The repertoire holds around 10,000 clones, with approximately 71% as singletons. The data were obtained in a study of CD4+ T cells in melanoma. Notes on the study in general: In melanoma, neoantigen-specific CD4+ T cells reportedly differed in differentiation state.

The CDR3 consists of 13 residues. Germline CDR1 is SGHAT and CDR2 is FQDESV (reference sequence). The V and J ends lost 6 bases and 8 bases respectively, with 14 bases between them. The sequence was obtained from a human donor with melanoma. The sequenced material came from cells from a culture (not recorded whether cultured in vitro). The chain carries TRBV11-1 and TRBJ2-1; possibly TRBD1 for D (6 bases). The CDR3 here is CASSLIQGYEQFF. The CDR3 nucleotides read TGTGCCAGCAGTCTTATACAGGGATATGAGCAGTTCTTC.